This T cell receptor (beta chain) derives from a study of cytomegalovirus exposure and HLA in healthy donors. CDR1 and CDR2 (germline): SGHRS, YFSETQ. This CDR3 is 21 amino acids long. V trimming: 0 bases; J trimming: 3 bases; junction bases outside the gene matches: 23. In the PCR, 60 Vbeta and 13 Jbeta primers were used. Repertoires were generated with immunoSEQ multiplex PCR, while TCRdb's copy carries only in-frame clones and drops some. The table lists about 130,000 clones, with 2% in the top ten. In the case of this clone: No antigen is known for it.

Study results and caveats: Presence/absence analyses supposed approximately even sequencing depth among donors.

V is TRBV5-1 and J is TRBJ2-5; 7 nucleotides line up with TRBD2. The specimen sequenced was PBMCs. This receptor was taken from a woman aged 55-75 years in good health and CMV-seronegative. DNA of the CDR3: TGCGCCAGCAGCTTGGTAGGTTCGGGGGTTCTTCATCATGCGGGGGAAGAGACCCAGTACTTC. Its protein product is CASSLVGSGVLHHAGEETQYF. The full variable domain, with the rest looked up from reference TRBV5-1 and TRBJ2-5, is KAGVTQTPRYLIKTRGQQVTLSCSPISGHRSVSWYQQTPGQGLQFLFEYFSETQRNKGNFPGRFSGRQFSNSRSEMNVSTLELGDSALYLCASSLVGSGVLHHAGEETQYFGPGTRLLVL.